These T cell receptor beta chains were read from a single sample in a study of blood T cell repertoires in COVID-19. Sequenced by immunoSEQ multiplex PCR; TCRdb stores in-frame clones only, minus some. The sample has approximately 99,000 clones; approximately 86% are singletons. The source material was peripheral blood. The receptors were gathered from an older woman in a cohort sampled during active or convalescent COVID-19. CDR3s include the opening cysteine and the closing phenylalanine or tryptophan. Fields, in order: clone size, V gene, J gene, D gene, CDR3 DNA, CDR3 protein. A D gene is named only where the DNA matches it firmly. Clone size is stated in some rows and not others, as once, few, many or a class when expanded.

>few|TRBV5-1|TRBJ1-5|TRBD1
TGCGCCAGCAGCTTAGGAACAGGGGGAAATCAGCCCCAGCATTTT
CASSLGTGGNQPQHF
>NA|TRBV11-2|TRBJ2-1|NA
TGTGCCAGCAGCTTAGAGACACCCTACTCCTACAATGAGCAGTTCTTC
CASSLETPYSYNEQFF
>once|TRBV21-1|TRBJ1-1|NA
TGTGCCAGCAGCAAATGGAGGGGGCGGCCGGGCACTGAAGCTTTCTTT
CASSKWRGRPGTEAFF
>NA|TRBV9|TRBJ2-5|TRBD2
TGTGCCAGCAGCGAGGGGACTAGCACGGTGGAGACCCAGTACTTC
CASSEGTSTVETQYF
>NA|TRBV30|TRBJ1-5|TRBD1
TGTGCCTGGAGTGTACCCGGGACAGGGACTGGTCAGCCCCAGCATTTT
CAWSVPGTGTGQPQHF
>NA|TRBV9|TRBJ1-6|NA
TGTGCCAGCAGCGTAGAAGGGTTTGCGGGTTCACCCCTCCACTTT
CASSVEGFAGSPLHF
>NA|TRBV9|TRBJ2-1|TRBD2
TGTGCCAGCAGCGTACGGCTAGCGGGAGGGTCCTACAATGAGCAGTTCTTC
CASSVRLAGGSYNEQFF
>NA|TRBV15|TRBJ1-1|TRBD1
TGTGCCACCAGCAGAGAGAGTAACGACAGGGGGAAAGCTTTCTTT
CATSRESNDRGKAFF
>few|TRBV7-3|TRBJ1-1|NA
TGTGCCAGCAGCTTTTCGAGTCCGACAATGAACACTGAAGCTTTCTTT
CASSFSSPTMNTEAFF
>NA|TRBV15|TRBJ1-2|NA
TGTGCCACCAGCAGAGACTACAGGGAAGGTGGCTACACCTTC
CATSRDYREGGYTF
>NA|TRBV7-9|TRBJ2-5|NA
TGTGCCAGCAGCTATGCAGTGGAGACCCAGTACTTC
CASSYAVETQYF
>NA|TRBV11-2|TRBJ2-1|TRBD2
TGTGCCAGCAGTCAGACTAGCGGGAGCGGAAATGAGCAGTTCTTC
CASSQTSGSGNEQFF
>NA|TRBV5-1|TRBJ1-2|NA
TGCGCCAGCAGCTTGGCCGGGGAGGGCCGATATGGCTACACCTTC
CASSLAGEGRYGYTF
>medium-sized|TRBV13|TRBJ2-5|TRBD2
TGTGCCAGCAGCTGGGAGGGGACTAGCGGCCAAGAGACCCAGTACTTC
CASSWEGTSGQETQYF
>NA|TRBV7-2|TRBJ2-7|TRBD1
TGTGCCAGCAGCTCGGACAGGGATTTAGACGAGCAGTACTTC
CASSSDRDLDEQYF
>NA|TRBV6-2/TRBV6-3|TRBJ1-3|NA
TGTGCCAGCAGCCCCAGGCTTTTCTCTGGAAACACCATATATTTT
CASSPRLFSGNTIYF
>few|TRBV5-5|TRBJ1-1|NA
TGTGCCAGCAGCTTCGGACAGACGAACACTGAAGCTTTCTTT
CASSFGQTNTEAFF
>few|TRBV19|TRBJ1-6|TRBD1
TGTGCCAGTATGGGACAGGGGTATTCACCCCTCCACTTT
CASMGQGYSPLHF
>NA|TRBV15|TRBJ2-5|NA
TGTGCCACCAATTTCGGGGGGGACAGCCGTTTGGAGACCCAGTACTTC
CATNFGGDSRLETQYF
>NA|TRBV4-1|TRBJ1-4|TRBD1
TGCGCCAGCAGCCAAGATGTTAGGGGGCCGGCAACTAATGAAAAACTGTTTTTT
CASSQDVRGPATNEKLFF
>once|TRBV3-1/TRBV3-2|TRBJ1-4|NA
TGTGCCAGCAGCTCTGCGGGGGGGGTAGCCGAAAAACTGTTTTTT
CASSSAGGVAEKLFF
>few|TRBV7-2|TRBJ1-2|NA
TGTGCCAGCGTTCCTCCCAAGCAGGAGGCTTTTAACTATGGCTACACCTTC
CASVPPKQEAFNYGYTF
>NA|TRBV6-1|TRBJ2-7|NA
TGTGCCAGCAGTGAAGCCGCCCCCGTGGGACTCCTTGGCTTC
CASSEAAPVGLLGF
>once|TRBV7-8|TRBJ2-3|TRBD2
TGTGCCAGCAGCCCAGGGACTAGAGGAGATACGCAGTATTTT
CASSPGTRGDTQYF
>NA|TRBV10-2|TRBJ1-2|NA
TGCGCCAGCAGTGACGGGGATTTTCTCAACTATGGCTACACCTTC
CASSDGDFLNYGYTF
>NA|TRBV12-3/TRBV12-4|TRBJ2-1|TRBD1
TGTGCCAGCAGGAGGACAGGGGGCAATGAGCAGTTCTTC
CASRRTGGNEQFF
>NA|TRBV5-1|TRBJ2-2|NA
TGCGCCAGCAGCCTTAGCGCCCCGAACACCGGGGAGCTGTTTTTT
CASSLSAPNTGELFF
>NA|TRBV9|TRBJ2-3|NA
TGTGCCAGCAGCGTAGACGAGCGGCCATGGAGGCTCACAGATACGCAGTATTTT
CASSVDERPWRLTDTQYF
>NA|TRBV18|TRBJ2-6|NA
TGTGCCAGCTCACCCACAGGGACTGGGGCCAACGTCCTGACTTTC
CASSPTGTGANVLTF
>NA|TRBV6-5|TRBJ2-7|NA
TGTGCCAGCAGATCACAGAACTACGAGCAGTACTTC
CASRSQNYEQYF
>NA|TRBV29-1|TRBJ2-1|TRBD2
TGCAGCGTGGCCAAAGATGGGAGCGGGAGTCCGGTCTTC
CSVAKDGSGSPVF
>NA|TRBV6-1|TRBJ1-5|NA
TGTGCCAGCAGTGATAACCAGCTACGACGGGATAGCAATCAGCCCCAGCATTTT
CASSDNQLRRDSNQPQHF
>NA|TRBV7-2|TRBJ2-3|TRBD2
TGTGCCAGCAGCTTAGCGCTCCTAGCGGGGGGCCCTAGCACAGATACGCAGTATTTT
CASSLALLAGGPSTDTQYF
>NA|TRBV27|TRBJ2-3|TRBD2
TGTGCCAGCAGTCGGAGGCGGGAGGAGGCAGATACGCAGTATTTT
CASSRRREEADTQYF
>NA|TRBV15|TRBJ2-7|NA
TGTGCCACCAGCCGAAAATTACAGTCTCCATCGGGATACGAGCAGTACTTC
CATSRKLQSPSGYEQYF
>once|TRBV30|TRBJ1-2|NA
TGTGCCTGGAGTGTGGGGAGGGGTGACTATGGCTACACCTTC
CAWSVGRGDYGYTF
>NA|TRBV6-4|TRBJ2-3|TRBD2
TGTGCCAGCAGTGAACGGGAGGGCCTCGATACGCAGTATTTT
CASSEREGLDTQYF
>NA|TRBV5-1|TRBJ2-3|NA
TGCGCCAGCAGCTTGATAGTTAGCACAGATACGCAGTATTTT
CASSLIVSTDTQYF
>NA|TRBV6-5|TRBJ1-5|TRBD1
TGTGCCAGCAGTTTATTGCAGGGGGCATATCAGCCCCAGCATTTT
CASSLLQGAYQPQHF
>NA|TRBV10-1|TRBJ1-4|NA
TGCGCCAGCAGTGATGGAGCAACTAATGAAAAACTGTTTTTT
CASSDGATNEKLFF
>NA|TRBV11-2|TRBJ2-5|NA
TGTGCCAGCAGCCCCCTGGGGGCAGCTGTCCCTATAAACAAAGAGACCCAGTACTTC
CASSPLGAAVPINKETQYF
>NA|TRBV7-8|TRBJ1-4|NA
TGTGCCAGCAGCATACAGGGTGATAATGAAAAACTGTTTTTT
CASSIQGDNEKLFF